This TCR beta chain was profiled in a study of blood T cells in healthy people across ages. General study findings and limits: Higher diversity and more naive CD4+ cells were features of long-lived donors, compared to aged donors. Strong correlation linked observed beta diversity and percent naive T cells.

A sample-barcoded 5' primer and a J-beta primer mix were used in a second PCR of about 6 to 11 cycles. MiXCR was run by TCRdb on the 5' RACE reads, yielding one entry per CDR3 protein. The sample includes about 1.8 million distinct CDR3 sequences, around half of them seen just once. Turning to this clonotype: The antigen remains unidentified.

Extractions gave at least 5 micrograms of total RNA per sample. V was pared by 2 bases and J by 2 bases, with 15 bases between. This CDR3 region has 16 residues. CDR1 MNHNS and CDR2 SASEGT come from the germline V gene. The clonotype originates from a woman aged 40 to 49 in good health. The J gene is TRBJ2-5, the V gene TRBV6-1; the D gene is possibly TRBD1 (6 bases). The sample was blood. The CDR3 here is CASSEFSGQTQETQYF. CDR3 bases: TGTGCCAGCAGTGAATTTTCGGGACAAACACAAGAGACCCAGTACTTC.